This TCR beta chain is drawn from a study of OX40 agonist ivuxolimab in advanced cancers. Study details: Males comprised 82.7% of the group, whose mean age was approximately 60 years (range 23 to 79). Study results and limitations: The expanded peripheral T cells' antigen specificity was not determined. Expanded clones were, on average, more numerous among CD8+ T cells than CD4+.

Of note for this clone: Its matching antigen is unknown.

The germline CDR1 and CDR2 sequences are WSHSY and SAAADI. The CDR3 extends over 17 amino acids. V dropped 4 bases and J dropped 3; count of bases not matched to a gene: 11. The data were produced by immunoSEQ multiplex PCR, yet TCRdb's version contains in-frame clones alone and is incomplete. Of 50,000 to 75,000 clones listed, 86% are singletons. It was autoimmune disease history or systemic immunosuppression that excluded patients. The sample was CD4+ or CD8+ T cells sorted from blood, taken in a trial of the OX40 agonist ivuxolimab. The receptor was isolated from an adult with an advanced solid tumor such as melanoma, head and neck, liver or kidney cancer. The J gene is TRBJ2-7, the V gene TRBV10-2, with TRBD2 matching 11 bases. CDR3 bases: TGCGCCAGCAGTGGAGGGGGTACTAGCGGGAGAAACTACGAGCAGTACTTC. Protein: CASSGGGTSGRNYEQYF.